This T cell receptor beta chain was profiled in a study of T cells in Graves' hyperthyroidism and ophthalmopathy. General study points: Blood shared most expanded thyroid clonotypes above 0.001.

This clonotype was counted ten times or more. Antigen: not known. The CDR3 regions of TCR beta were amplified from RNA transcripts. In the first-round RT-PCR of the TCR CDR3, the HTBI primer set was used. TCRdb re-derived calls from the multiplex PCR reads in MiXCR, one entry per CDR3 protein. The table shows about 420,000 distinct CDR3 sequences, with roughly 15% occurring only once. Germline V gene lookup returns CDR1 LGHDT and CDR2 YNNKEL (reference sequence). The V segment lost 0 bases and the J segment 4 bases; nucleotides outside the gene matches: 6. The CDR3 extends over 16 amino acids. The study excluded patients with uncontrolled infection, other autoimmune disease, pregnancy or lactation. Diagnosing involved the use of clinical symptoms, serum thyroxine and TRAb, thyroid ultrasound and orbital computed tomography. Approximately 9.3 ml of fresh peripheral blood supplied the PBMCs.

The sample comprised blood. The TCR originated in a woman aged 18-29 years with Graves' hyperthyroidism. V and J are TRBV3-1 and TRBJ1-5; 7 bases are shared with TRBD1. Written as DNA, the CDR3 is TGTGCCAGCAGCCAAGAGAGACAGGGCAAGAATCAGCCCCAGCATTTT. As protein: CASSQERQGKNQPQHF. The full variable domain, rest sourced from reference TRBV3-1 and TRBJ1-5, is DTAVSQTPKYLVTQMGNDKSIKCEQNLGHDTMYWYKQDSKKFLKIMFSYNNKELIINETVPNRFSPKSPDKAHLNLHINSLELGDSAVYFCASSQERQGKNQPQHFGDGTRLSIL.